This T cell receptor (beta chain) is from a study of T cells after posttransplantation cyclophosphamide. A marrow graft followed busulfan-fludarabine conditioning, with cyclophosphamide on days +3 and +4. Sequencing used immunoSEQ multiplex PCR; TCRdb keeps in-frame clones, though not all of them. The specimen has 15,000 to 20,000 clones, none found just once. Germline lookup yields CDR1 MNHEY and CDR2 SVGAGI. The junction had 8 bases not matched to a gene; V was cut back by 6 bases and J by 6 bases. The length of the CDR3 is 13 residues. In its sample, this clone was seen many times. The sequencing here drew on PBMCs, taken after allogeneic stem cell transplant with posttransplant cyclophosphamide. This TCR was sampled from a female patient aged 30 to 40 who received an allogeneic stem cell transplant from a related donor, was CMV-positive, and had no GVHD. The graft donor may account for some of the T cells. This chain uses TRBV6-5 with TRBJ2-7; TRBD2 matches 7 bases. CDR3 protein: CASSNLAGVEQYF. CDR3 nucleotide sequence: TGTGCCAGCAGCAACTTGGCGGGGGTCGAGCAGTACTTC.